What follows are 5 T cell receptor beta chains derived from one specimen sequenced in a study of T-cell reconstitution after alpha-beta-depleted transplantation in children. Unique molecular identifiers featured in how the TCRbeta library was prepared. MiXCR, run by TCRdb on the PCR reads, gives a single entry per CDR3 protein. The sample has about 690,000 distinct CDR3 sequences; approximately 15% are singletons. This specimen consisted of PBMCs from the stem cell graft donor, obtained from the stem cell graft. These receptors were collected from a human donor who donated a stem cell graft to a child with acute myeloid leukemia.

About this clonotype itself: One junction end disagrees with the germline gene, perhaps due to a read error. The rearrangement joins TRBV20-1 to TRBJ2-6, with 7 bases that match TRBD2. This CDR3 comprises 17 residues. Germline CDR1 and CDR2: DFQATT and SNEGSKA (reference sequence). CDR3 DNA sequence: TGCTGTGCTAGTGGACCCCGGGGGGTTTCTGGGGCCAACGTCCTGACTTTC. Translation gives CCASGPRGVSGANVLTF.

DNA of the CDR3: TGCGCCAGCAGCTTGGATAAGGACACAAGCACAGATACGCAGTATTTT. Its translation: CASSLDKDTSTDTQYF. The chain recombines TRBV5-1 with TRBJ2-3, with D possibly TRBD1 on 5 matching bases. The V and J ends lost 0 bases and 0 bases respectively, with 11 bases between them. The CDR3 runs 16 residues. Germline V gene data show CDR1 as SGHRS and CDR2 as YFSETQ.

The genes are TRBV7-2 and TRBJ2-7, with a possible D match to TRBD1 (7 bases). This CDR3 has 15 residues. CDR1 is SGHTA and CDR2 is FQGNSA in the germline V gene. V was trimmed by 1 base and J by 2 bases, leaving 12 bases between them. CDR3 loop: CASSLGGTAPYEQYF. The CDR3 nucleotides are TGTGCCAGCAGCTTAGGCGGGACAGCCCCCTACGAGCAGTACTTC.

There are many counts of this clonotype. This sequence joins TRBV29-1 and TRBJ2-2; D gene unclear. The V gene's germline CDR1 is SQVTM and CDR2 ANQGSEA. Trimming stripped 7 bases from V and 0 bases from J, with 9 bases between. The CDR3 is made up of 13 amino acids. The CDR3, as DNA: TGCAGCGCTCCGGCGGCGAACACCGGGGAGCTGTTTTTT. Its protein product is CSAPAANTGELFF.

Here the CDR3 reads CASSQPQNINEQFF. The CDR3 DNA sequence: TGTGCCAGCAGCCAGCCCCAAAACATCAATGAGCAGTTCTTC. The genes are TRBV11-3 and TRBJ2-1; D gene unclear. The length of the CDR3 is 14 residues. V dropped 5 bases and J dropped 6 bases, with 14 bases sitting between them. Per germline, CDR1 SGHNT and CDR2 YENEEA.